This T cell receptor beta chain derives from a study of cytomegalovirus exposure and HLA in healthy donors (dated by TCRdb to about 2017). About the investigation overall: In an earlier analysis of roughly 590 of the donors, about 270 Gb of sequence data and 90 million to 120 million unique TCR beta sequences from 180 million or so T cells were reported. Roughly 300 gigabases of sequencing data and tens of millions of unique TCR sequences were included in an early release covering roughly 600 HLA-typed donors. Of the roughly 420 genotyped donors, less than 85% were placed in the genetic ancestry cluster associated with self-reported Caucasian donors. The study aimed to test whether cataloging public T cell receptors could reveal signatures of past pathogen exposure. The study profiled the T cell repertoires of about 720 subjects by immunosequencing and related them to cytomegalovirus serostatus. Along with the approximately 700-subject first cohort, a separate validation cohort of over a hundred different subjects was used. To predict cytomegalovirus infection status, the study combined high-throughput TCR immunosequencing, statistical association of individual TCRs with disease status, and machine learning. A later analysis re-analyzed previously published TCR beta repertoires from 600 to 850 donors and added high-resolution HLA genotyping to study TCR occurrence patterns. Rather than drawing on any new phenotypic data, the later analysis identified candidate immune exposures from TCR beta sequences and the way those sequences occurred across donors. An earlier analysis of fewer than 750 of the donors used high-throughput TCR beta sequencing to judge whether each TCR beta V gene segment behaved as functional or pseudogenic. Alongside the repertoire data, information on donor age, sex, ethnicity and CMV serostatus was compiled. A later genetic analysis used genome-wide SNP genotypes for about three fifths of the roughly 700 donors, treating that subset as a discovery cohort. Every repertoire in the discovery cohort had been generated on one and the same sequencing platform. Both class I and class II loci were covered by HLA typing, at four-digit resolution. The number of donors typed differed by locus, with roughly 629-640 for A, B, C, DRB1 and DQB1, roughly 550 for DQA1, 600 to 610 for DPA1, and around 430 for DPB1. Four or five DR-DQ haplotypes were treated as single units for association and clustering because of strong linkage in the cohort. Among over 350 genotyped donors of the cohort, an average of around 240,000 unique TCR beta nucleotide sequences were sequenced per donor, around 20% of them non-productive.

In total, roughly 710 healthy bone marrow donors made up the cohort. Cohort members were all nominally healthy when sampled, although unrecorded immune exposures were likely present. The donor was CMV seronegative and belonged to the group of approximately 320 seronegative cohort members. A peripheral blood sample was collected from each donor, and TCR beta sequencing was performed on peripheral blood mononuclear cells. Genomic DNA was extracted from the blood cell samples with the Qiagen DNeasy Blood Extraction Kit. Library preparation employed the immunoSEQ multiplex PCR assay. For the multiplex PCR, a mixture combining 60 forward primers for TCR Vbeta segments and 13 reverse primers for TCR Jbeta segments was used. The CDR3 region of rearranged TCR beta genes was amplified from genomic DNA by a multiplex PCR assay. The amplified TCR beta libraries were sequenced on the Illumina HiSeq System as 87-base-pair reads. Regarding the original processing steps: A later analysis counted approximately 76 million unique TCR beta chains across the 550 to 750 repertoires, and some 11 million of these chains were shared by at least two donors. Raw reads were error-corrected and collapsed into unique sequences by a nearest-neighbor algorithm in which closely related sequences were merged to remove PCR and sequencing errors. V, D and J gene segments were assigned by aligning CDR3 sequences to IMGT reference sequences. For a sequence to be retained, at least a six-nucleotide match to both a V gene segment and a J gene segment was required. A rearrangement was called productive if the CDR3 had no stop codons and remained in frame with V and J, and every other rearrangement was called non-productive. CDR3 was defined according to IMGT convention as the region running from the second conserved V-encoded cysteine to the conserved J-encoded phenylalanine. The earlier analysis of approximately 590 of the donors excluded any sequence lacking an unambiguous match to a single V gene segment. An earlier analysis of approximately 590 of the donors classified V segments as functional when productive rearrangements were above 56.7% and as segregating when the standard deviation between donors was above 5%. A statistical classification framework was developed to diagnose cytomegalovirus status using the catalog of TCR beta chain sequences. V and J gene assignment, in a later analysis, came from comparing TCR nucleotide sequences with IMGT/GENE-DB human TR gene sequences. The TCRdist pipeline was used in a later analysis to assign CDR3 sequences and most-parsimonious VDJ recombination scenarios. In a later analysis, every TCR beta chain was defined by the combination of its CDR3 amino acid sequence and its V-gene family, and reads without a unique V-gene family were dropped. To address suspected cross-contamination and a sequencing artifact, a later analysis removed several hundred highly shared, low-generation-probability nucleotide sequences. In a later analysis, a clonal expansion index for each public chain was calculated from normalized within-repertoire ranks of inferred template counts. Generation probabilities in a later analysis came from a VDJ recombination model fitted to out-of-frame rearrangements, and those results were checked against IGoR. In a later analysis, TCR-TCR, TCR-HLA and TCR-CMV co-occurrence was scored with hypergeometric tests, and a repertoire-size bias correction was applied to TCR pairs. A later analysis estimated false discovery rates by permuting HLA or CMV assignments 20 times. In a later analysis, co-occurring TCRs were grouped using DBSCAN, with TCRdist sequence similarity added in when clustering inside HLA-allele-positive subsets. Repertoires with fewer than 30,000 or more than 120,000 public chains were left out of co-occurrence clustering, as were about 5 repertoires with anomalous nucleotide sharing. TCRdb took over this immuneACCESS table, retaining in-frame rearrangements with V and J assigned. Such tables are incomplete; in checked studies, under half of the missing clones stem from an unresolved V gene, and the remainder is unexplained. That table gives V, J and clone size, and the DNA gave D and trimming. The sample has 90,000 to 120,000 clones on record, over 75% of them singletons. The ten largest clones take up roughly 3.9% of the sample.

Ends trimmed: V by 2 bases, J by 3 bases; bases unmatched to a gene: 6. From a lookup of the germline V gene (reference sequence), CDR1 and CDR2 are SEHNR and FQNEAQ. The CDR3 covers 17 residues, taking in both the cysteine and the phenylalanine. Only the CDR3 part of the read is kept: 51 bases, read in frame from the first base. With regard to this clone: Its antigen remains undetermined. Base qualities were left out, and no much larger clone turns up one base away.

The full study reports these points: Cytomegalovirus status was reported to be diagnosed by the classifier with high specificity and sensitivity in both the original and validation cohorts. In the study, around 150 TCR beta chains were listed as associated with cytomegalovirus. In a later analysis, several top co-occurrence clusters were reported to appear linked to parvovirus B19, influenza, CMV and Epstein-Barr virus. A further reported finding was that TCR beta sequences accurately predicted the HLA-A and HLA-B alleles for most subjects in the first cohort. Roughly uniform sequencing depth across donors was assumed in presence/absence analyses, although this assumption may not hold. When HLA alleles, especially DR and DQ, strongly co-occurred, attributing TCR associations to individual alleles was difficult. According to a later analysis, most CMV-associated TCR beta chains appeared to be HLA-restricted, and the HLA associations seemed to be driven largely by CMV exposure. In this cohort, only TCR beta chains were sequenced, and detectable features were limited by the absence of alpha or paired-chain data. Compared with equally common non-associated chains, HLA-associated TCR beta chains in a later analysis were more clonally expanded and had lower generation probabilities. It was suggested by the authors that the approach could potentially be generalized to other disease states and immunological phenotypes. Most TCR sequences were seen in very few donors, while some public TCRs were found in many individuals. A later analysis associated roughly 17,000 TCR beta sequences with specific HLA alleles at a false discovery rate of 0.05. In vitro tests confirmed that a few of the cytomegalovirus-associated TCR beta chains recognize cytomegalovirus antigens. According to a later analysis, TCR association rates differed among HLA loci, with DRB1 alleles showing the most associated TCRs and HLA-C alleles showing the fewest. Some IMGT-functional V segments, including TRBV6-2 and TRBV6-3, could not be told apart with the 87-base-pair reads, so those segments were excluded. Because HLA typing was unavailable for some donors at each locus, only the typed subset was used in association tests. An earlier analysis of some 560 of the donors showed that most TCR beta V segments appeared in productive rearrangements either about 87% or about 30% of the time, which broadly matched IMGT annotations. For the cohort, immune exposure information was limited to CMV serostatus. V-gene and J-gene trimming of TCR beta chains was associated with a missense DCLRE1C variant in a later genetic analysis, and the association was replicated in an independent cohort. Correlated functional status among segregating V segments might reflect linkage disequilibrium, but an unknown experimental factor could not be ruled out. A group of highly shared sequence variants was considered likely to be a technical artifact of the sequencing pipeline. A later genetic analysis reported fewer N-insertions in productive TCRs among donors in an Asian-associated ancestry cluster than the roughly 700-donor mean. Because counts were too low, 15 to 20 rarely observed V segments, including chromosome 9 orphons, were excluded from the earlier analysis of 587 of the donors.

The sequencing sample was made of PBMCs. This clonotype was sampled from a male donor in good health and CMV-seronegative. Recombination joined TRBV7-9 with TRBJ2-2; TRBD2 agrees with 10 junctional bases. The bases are TGTGCCAGCAGCTTAAGAACTAGCGGGATTTACACCGGGGAGCTGTTTTTT. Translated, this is CASSLRTSGIYTGELFF.